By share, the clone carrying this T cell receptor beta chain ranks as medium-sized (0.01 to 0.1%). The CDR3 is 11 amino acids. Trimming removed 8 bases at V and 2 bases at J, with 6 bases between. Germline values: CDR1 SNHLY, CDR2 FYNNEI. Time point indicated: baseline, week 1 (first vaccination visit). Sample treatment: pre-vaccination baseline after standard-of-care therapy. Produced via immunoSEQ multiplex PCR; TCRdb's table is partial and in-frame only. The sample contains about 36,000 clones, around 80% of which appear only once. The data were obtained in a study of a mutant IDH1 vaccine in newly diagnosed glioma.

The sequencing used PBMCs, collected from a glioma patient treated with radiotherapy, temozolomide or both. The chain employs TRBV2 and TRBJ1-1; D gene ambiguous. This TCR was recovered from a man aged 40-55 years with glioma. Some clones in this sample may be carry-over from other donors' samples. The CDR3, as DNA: TGTGCCAGCCGCCGAAACACTGAAGCTTTCTTT. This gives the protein CASRRNTEAFF.